This T cell receptor (beta chain) was profiled in a study of vaccination and CD4 T cells after COVID-19. Background on the study: Control cultures were supplied with a CEFX pool, an HIV-1 Nef pool, or no peptide at all. Findings and limits, study-wide: The analysis of convalescent patients involved relatively few individuals and lacked early post-infection timepoints.

The CDR3 sequence is 16 residues long. J gave up 3 bases and V 6 bases, and 11 bases lay outside the gene matches. Germline-derived CDR1 and CDR2 are MNHNS and SASEGT. Documented treatment: approximately nine-day PBMC culture with coronavirus spike peptide pools or control peptides (ViraFEST assay). All positive PCR tests were dated between March and December 2020, predating US Alpha, Beta and Delta variants. This clonotype has more than one count but fewer than ten. What it recognizes is unknown. Scientists ran DNA taken from cultured CD4+ T cells through the Oncomine TCR Beta short-read assay for sequencing. Via MiXCR, TCRdb re-called the PCR reads, giving one row per CDR3 protein. The repertoire consists of tens of thousands of distinct CDR3 sequences, with about 51% occurring once and the leading ten covering over 3.5%.

The sequence derives from a human donor who had recovered from COVID-19. The sequencing input was CD4+ T cells from blood, cultured in vitro. This chain uses TRBV6-1 with TRBJ2-5; TRBD2 matches at 9 bases. This CDR3 is CASRPRAGGVEETQYF. CDR3 DNA sequence: TGTGCCAGCAGGCCCCGAGCGGGGGGAGTGGAAGAGACCCAGTACTTC.